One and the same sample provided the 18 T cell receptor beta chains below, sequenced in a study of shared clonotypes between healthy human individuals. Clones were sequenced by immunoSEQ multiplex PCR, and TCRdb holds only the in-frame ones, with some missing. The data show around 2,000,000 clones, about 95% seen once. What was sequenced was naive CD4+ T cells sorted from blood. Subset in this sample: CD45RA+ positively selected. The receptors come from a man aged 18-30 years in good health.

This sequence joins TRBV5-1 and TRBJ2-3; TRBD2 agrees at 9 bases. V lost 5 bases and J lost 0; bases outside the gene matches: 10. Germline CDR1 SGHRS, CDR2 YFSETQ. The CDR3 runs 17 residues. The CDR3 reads CASRSSGGPTSTDTQYF. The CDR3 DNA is TGCGCCAGCAGGAGTAGCGGGGGCCCCACTAGCACAGATACGCAGTATTTT.

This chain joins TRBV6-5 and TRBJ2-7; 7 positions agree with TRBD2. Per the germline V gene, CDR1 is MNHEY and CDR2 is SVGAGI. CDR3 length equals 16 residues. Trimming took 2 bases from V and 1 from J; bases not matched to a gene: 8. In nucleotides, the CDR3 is TGTGCCAGCAGTTACGATACTAGCGTCAGGTCCTACGAGCAGTACTTC. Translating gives CASSYDTSVRSYEQYF.

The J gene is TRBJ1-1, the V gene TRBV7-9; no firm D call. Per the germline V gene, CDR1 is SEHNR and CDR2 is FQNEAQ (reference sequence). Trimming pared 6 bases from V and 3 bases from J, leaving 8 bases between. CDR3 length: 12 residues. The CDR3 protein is CASRLSHTEAFF. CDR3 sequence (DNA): TGTGCCAGCAGGTTAAGCCACACTGAAGCTTTCTTT.

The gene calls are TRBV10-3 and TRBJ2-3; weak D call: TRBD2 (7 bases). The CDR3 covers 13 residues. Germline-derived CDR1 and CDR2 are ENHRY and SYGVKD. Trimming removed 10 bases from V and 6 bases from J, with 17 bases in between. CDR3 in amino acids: CATSTRGADTQYF. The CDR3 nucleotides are TGTGCCACCTCCACCCGGGGGGCCGATACGCAGTATTTT.

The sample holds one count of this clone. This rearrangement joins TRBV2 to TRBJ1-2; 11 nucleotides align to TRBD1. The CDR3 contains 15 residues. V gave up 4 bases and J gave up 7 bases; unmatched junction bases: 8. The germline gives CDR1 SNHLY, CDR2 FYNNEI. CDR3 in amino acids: CASSVGGQGAFGYTF. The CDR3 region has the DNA TGTGCCAGCAGTGTAGGTGGACAGGGGGCTTTTGGCTACACCTTC.

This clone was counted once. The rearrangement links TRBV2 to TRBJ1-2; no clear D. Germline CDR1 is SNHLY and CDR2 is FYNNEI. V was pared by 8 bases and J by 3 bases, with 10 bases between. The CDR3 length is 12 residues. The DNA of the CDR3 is TGTGCCAGCCAGGAGGTGCACTATGGCTACACCTTC. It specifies CASQEVHYGYTF.

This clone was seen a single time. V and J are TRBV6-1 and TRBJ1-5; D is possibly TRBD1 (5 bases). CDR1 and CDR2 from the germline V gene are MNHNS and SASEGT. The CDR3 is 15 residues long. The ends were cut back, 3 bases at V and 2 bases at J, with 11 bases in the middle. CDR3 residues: CASSDRGIGNQPQHF. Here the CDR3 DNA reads TGTGCCAGCAGTGATCGGGGGATTGGCAATCAGCCCCAGCATTTT.

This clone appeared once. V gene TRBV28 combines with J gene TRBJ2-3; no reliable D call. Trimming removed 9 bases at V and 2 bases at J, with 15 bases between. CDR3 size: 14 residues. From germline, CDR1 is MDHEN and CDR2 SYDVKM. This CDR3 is CASGSIWNTDTQYF. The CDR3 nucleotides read TGTGCCAGTGGCTCTATTTGGAACACAGATACGCAGTATTTT.

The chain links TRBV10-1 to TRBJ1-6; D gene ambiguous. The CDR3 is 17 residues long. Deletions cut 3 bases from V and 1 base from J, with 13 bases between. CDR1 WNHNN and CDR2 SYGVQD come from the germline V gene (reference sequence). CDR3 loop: CASSEGLRSSYNSPLHF. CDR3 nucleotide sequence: TGCGCCAGCAGTGAAGGCCTGAGAAGTTCCTATAATTCACCCCTCCACTTT.

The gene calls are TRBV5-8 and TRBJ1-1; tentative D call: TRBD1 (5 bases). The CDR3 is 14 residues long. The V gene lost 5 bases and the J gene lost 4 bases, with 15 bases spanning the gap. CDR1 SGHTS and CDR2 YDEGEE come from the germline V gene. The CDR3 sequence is CASSPRGRVTEAFF. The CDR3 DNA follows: TGTGCCAGCAGTCCCCGGGGCCGGGTCACTGAAGCTTTCTTT.

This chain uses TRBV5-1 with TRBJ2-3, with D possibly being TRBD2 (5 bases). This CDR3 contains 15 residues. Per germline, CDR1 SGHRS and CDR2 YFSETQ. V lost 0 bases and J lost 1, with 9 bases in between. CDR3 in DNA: TGCGCCAGCAGCTTGGGAGAGAGGGGCACAGATACGCAGTATTTT. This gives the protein CASSLGERGTDTQYF.

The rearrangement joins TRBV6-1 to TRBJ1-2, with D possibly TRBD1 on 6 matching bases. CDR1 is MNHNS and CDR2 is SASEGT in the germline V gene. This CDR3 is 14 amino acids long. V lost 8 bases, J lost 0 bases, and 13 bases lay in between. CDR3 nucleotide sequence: TGTGCCAGCGGAAGACAGGAAACTAACTATGGCTACACCTTC. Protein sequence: CASGRQETNYGYTF.

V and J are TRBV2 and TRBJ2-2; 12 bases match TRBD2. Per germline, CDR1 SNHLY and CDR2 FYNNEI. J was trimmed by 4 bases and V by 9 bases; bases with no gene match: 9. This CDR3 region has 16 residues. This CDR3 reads CASTSGGPTSTGELFF. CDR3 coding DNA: TGTGCCAGTACTAGCGGGGGGCCGACAAGCACCGGGGAGCTGTTTTTT.

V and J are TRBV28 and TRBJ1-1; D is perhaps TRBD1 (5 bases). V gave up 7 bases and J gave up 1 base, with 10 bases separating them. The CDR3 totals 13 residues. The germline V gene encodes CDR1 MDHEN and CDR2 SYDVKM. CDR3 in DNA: TGTGCCAGCATAAGGGGCCCGAACACTGAAGCTTTCTTT. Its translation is CASIRGPNTEAFF. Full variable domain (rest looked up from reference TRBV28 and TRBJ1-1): DVKVTQSSRYLVKRTGEKVFLECVQDMDHENMFWYRQDPGLGLRLIYFSYDVKMKEKGDIPEGYSVSREKKERFSLILESASTNQTSMYLCASIRGPNTEAFFGQGTRLTVV.

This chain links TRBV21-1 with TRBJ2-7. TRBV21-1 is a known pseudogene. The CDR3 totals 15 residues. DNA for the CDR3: TGTGCCAGCAGCAAAGTAGGGGTCTGGGACCACGAGCAGTACTTC. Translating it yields CASSKVGVWDHEQYF.

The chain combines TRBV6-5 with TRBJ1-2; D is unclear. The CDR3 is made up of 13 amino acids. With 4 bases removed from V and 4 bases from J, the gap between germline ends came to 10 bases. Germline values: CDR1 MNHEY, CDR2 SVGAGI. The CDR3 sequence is CASSSVSSYGYTF. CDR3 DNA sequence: TGTGCCAGCAGTTCGGTCAGTAGCTATGGCTACACCTTC.

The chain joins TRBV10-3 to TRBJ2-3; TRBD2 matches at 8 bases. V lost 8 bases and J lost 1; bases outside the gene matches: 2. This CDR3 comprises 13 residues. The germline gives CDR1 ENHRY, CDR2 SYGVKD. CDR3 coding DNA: TGTGCCATCTTGCGGGGGGGCACAGATACGCAGTATTTT. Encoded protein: CAILRGGTDTQYF.

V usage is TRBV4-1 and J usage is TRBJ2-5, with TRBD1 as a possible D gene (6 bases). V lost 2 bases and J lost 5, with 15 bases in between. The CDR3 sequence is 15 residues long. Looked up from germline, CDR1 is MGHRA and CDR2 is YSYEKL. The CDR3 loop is CASSQLGGQRETQYF. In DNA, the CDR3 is TGCGCCAGCAGCCAACTTGGGGGACAAAGGGAGACCCAGTACTTC.